Shown below are 3 T cell receptor beta chains from a single sample sequenced in a study of cytomegalovirus exposure and HLA in healthy donors. In the PCR, 60 Vbeta and 13 Jbeta primers were used. The data were produced by immunoSEQ multiplex PCR, yet TCRdb's version contains in-frame clones alone and is incomplete. The sample consists of around 94,000 clones, 77% of them appearing once. The sample was PBMCs. These receptors originate from a male donor in good health and CMV-seropositive.

The chain links TRBV28 to TRBJ1-2, with unresolved D. From germline, CDR1 is MDHEN and CDR2 SYDVKM. The germline V and J ends were trimmed by 8 bases and 8 bases, with 12 bases remaining between them. The CDR3 runs to 11 residues. CDR3 in amino acids: CASGLFRGYTF. CDR3 bases: TGTGCCAGCGGACTCTTCAGGGGCTACACCTTC.

V usage is TRBV18 and J usage is TRBJ2-4; D perhaps matches TRBD1 (6 bases). The germline V gene has CDR1 KGHSH and CDR2 LQKENI. The CDR3 loop spans 13 amino acids. V was trimmed by 6 bases and J by 10 bases, leaving 16 bases between them. CDR3 sequence: CASSRTGTSIQYF. In DNA form, the CDR3 reads TGTGCCAGCTCCCGGACGGGGACAAGTATTCAGTACTTC.

This rearrangement joins TRBV5-5 to TRBJ2-1, with 10 bases fitting TRBD2. Losses at the gene ends were 5 bases for V and 9 bases for J; bases not matched to a gene: 11. Looked up from germline, CDR1 is SGHKS and CDR2 is YYEKEE (reference sequence). CDR3 length equals 15 residues. CDR3 amino acids: CASSFGPSGRIEQFF. The CDR3 coding sequence is TGTGCCAGCAGTTTTGGGCCTAGCGGGAGAATTGAGCAGTTCTTC.